This TCR beta chain emerged from a study of blood T cell repertoires in COVID-19. Researchers sorted participants into cohorts using their self-reported clinical history. The data were produced by immunoSEQ multiplex PCR, yet TCRdb's version contains in-frame clones alone and is incomplete. Of about 310,000 clones detected, roughly 89% appear once; the ten largest clones hold roughly a tenth. The receptor was isolated from a woman younger than 45 who had recovered from COVID-19. The sample was PBMCs or T cells enriched from blood (not recorded which).

The CDR3 DNA sequence: TGTGCCAGCTCACCCCAGGGTACGAACACTGAAGCTTTCTTT. This codes for CASSPQGTNTEAFF. The chain employs TRBV18 and TRBJ1-1, with TRBD1 as a possible D gene (5 bases). V lost 3 bases to trimming and J lost 1 base, with 9 bases between them. CDR3 length equals 14 residues. CDR1 KGHSH and CDR2 LQKENI come from the germline V gene.